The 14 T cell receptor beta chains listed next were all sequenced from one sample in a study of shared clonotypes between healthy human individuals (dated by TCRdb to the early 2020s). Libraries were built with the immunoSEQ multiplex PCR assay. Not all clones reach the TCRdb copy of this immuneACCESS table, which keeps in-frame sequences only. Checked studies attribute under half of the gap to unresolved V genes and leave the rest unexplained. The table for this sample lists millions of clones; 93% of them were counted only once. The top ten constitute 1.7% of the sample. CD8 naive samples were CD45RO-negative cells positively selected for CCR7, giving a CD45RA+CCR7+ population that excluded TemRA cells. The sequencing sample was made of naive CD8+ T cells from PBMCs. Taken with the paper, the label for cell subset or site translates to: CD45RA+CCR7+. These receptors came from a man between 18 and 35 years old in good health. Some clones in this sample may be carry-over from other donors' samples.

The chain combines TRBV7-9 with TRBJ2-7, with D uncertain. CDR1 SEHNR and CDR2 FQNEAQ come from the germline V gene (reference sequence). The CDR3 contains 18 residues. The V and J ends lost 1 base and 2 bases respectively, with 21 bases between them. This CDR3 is CASSLDLVGVGFTYEQYF. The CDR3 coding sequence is TGTGCCAGCAGCTTAGATTTGGTTGGGGTGGGGTTTACCTACGAGCAGTACTTC. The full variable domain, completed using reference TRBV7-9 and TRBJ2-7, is DTGVSQNPRHKITKRGQNVTFRCDPISEHNRLYWYRQTLGQGPEFLTYFQNEAQLEKSRLLSDRFSAERPKGSFSTLEIQRTEQGDSAMYLCASSLDLVGVGFTYEQYFGPGTRLTVT.

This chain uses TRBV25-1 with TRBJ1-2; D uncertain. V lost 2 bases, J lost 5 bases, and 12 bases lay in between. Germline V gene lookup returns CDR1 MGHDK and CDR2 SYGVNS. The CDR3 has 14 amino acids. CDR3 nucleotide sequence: TGTGCCAGCAGTGAACGGCGGCGGGGATATGGCTACACCTTC. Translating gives CASSERRRGYGYTF.

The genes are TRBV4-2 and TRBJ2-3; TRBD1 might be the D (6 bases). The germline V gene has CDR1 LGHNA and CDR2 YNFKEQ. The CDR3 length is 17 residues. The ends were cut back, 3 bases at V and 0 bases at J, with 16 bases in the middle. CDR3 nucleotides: TGTGCCAGCAGCCAGACGCGCGGACAGCCGAGCACAGATACGCAGTATTTT. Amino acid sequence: CASSQTRGQPSTDTQYF.

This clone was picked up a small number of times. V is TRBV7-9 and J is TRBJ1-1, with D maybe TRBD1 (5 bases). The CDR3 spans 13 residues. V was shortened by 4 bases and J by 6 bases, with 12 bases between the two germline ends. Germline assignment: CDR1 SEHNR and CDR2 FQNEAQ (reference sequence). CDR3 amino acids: CASSSDRHPEAFF. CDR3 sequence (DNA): TGTGCCAGCAGCTCCGACAGACATCCTGAAGCTTTCTTT. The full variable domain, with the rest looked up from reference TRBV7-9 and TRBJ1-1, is DTGVSQNPRHKITKRGQNVTFRCDPISEHNRLYWYRQTLGQGPEFLTYFQNEAQLEKSRLLSDRFSAERPKGSFSTLEIQRTEQGDSAMYLCASSSDRHPEAFFGQGTRLTVV.

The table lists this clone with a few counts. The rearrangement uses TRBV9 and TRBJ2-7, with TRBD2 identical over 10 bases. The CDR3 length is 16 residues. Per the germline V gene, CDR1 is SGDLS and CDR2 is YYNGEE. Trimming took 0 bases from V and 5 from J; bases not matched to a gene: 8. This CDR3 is CASSVGSLAGAHEQYF. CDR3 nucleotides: TGTGCCAGCAGCGTAGGAAGTCTAGCGGGGGCCCACGAGCAGTACTTC.

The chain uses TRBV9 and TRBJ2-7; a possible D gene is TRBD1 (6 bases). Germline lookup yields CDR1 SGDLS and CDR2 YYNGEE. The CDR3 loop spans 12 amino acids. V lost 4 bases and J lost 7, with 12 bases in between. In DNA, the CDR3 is TGTGCCAGCAGCCGGACAGTGGGGGAGCAGTACTTC. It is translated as CASSRTVGEQYF.

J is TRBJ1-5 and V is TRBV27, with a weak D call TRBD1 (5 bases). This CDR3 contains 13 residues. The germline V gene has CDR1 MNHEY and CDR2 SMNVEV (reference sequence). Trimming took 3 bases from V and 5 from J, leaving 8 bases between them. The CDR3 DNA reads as TGTGCCAGCAGTTTGTCCAGGGATCAGCCCCAGCATTTT. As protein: CASSLSRDQPQHF.

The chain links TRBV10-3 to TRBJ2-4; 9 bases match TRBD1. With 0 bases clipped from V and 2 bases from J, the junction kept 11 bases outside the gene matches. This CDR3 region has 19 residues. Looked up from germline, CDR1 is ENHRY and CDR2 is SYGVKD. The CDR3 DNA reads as TGTGCCATCAGTGAGTCGACTGCTGGGACAGGGAGTTCCAAAAACATTCAGTACTTC. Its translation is CAISESTAGTGSSKNIQYF.

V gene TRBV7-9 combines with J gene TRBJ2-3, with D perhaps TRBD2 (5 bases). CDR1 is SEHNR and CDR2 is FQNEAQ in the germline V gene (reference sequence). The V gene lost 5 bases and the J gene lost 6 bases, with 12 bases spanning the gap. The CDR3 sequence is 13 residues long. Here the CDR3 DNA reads TGTGCCAGCAGCGCCATGGGGAGTGATACGCAGTATTTT. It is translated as CASSAMGSDTQYF. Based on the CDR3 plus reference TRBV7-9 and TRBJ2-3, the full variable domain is DTGVSQNPRHKITKRGQNVTFRCDPISEHNRLYWYRQTLGQGPEFLTYFQNEAQLEKSRLLSDRFSAERPKGSFSTLEIQRTEQGDSAMYLCASSAMGSDTQYFGPGTRLTVL.

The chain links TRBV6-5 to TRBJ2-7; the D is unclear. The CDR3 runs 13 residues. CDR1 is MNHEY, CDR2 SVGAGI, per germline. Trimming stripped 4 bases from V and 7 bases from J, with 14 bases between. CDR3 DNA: TGTGCCAGCAGTTTCAAAGGAACGCGGGAGCAGTACTTC. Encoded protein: CASSFKGTREQYF.

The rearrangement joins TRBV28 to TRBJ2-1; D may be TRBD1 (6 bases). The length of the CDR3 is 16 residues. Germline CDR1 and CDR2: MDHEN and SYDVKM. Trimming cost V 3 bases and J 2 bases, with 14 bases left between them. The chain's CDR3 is CASSLGRDTPYNEQFF. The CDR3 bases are TGTGCCAGCAGTTTGGGCCGGGACACTCCCTACAATGAGCAGTTCTTC.

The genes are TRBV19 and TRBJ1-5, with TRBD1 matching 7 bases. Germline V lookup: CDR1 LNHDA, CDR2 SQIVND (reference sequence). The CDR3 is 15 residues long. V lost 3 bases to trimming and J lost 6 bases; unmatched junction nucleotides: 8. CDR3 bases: TGTGCCAGTAGTATCCGAGGGGGCGCAGGTCAGCCCCAGCATTTT. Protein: CASSIRGGAGQPQHF.

CDR3 sequence reads: CSVDLPSGQSRSIYGYTF. Written as DNA, the CDR3 is TGCAGCGTTGACCTACCGTCGGGACAGAGCCGGAGTATCTATGGCTACACCTTC. The V and J genes are TRBV29-1 and TRBJ1-2; 7 bases align to TRBD1. V dropped 3 bases and J dropped 4; count of bases not matched to a gene: 20. Germline lookup yields CDR1 SQVTM and CDR2 ANQGSEA. The CDR3 sequence is 18 residues long.

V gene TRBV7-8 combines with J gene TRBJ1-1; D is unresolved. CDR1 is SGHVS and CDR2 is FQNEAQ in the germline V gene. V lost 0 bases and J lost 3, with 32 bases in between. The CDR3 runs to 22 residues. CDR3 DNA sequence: TGTGCCAGCAGCTTAGCAGGATGGGGAAGCTACCCAGGAATAATCCGGGACACTGAAGCTTTCTTT. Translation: CASSLAGWGSYPGIIRDTEAFF.